This T cell receptor beta chain appears in the sequencing data of a study of shared clonotypes between healthy human individuals. Whole-study findings and limits: Depth of sequencing was expected to influence donor clonotype sharing.

The CDR3 sequence is 13 residues long. Germline CDR1 reads KGHSH; CDR2 reads LQKENI. J lost 7 bases, V lost 2 bases, and 2 bases had no gene match. As for this clone: What it recognizes is unknown.

Some clones are missing from TCRdb's copy, which holds only in-frame ones; the method was immunoSEQ multiplex PCR. The sample holds millions of clones; about 92% are singletons and the top ten take roughly 0.13%. This receptor was identified in a young man in good health. This sequence joins TRBV18 and TRBJ1-5, with 7 bases matching TRBD1. Material for sequencing was naive CD4+ T cells sorted from blood. Subset meaning: CD45RA+ positively selected. The CDR3: CASSPDRVQPQHF. The DNA for the CDR3 is TGTGCCAGCTCACCAGACAGGGTCCAGCCCCAGCATTTT.